These 23 T cell receptor beta chains came from one sample sequenced in a study of blood T cells in healthy people across ages. A second about 7 to 12 cycle PCR used barcoded and J-beta primers. TCRdb re-derived calls from the 5' RACE reads in MiXCR, one entry per CDR3 protein. This table holds more than 650,000 distinct CDR3 sequences, approximately 22% found once. Sample: blood. The receptors originated from a man in his 70s in good health.

This chain uses TRBV20-1 with TRBJ2-1; the D gene is possibly TRBD1 (6 bases). V was clipped by 2 bases and J by 1 base, with 12 bases between them. The CDR3 extends over 15 amino acids. Germline V CDR1 and CDR2: DFQATT, SNEGSKA (reference sequence). Here the CDR3 DNA reads TGCAGTGCTAGAAACTACAGGGAATCCTACAATGAGCAGTTCTTC. Residues: CSARNYRESYNEQFF.

The V call is TRBV29-1, the J call TRBJ1-1; D may be TRBD1 (6 bases). Trimming took 3 bases from V and 1 from J, leaving 18 bases between them. The CDR3 has 16 residues. Germline assignment: CDR1 SQVTM and CDR2 ANQGSEA. The CDR3 protein is CSVDRSRGTANTEAFF. The CDR3 DNA is TGCAGCGTTGATCGCTCGAGGGGGACGGCGAACACTGAAGCTTTCTTT.

This clonotype was found once. The chain links TRBV7-8 to TRBJ1-3, with unresolved D. The CDR3 has 14 amino acids. V was cut by 3 bases and J by 2 bases, with 8 bases left in between. Looked up from germline, CDR1 is SGHVS and CDR2 is FQNEAQ. DNA of the CDR3: TGTGCCAGCAGCTTGGGGAACGCTGGAAACACCATATATTTT. This gives the protein CASSLGNAGNTIYF.

This clonotype was observed a few times. Compared with germline, one end of the junction differs, possibly owing to a read error. The rearrangement joins TRBV5-5 to TRBJ2-5, with 8 nucleotides matching TRBD1. The CDR3 is 14 residues long. CDR1 is SGHKS and CDR2 is YYEKEE in the germline V gene (reference sequence). CDR3 sequence reads: CAGRLGQGGETQYF. In DNA form, the CDR3 reads TGTGCCGGCAGACTCGGACAGGGTGGGGAGACCCAGTACTTC.

Many counts were recorded for this clonotype. The V and J genes are TRBV12-3 or TRBV12-4 and TRBJ2-3; D call uncertain. The CDR3 has 11 amino acids. Trimming removed 4 bases at V and 6 bases at J, with 5 bases between. This CDR3 is CASSSYDTQYF. CDR3 nucleotide sequence: TGTGCCAGCAGTTCTTATGATACGCAGTATTTT.

The rearrangement links TRBV7-9 to TRBJ2-1, with a possible D match to TRBD2 (5 bases). V was pared by 4 bases and J by 0 bases, with 10 bases between. The CDR3 extends over 15 amino acids. Germline assignment: CDR1 SEHNR and CDR2 FQNEAQ (reference sequence). CDR3 sequence reads: CASSSSRSSYNEQFF. Here the CDR3 DNA reads TGTGCCAGCAGCTCTAGCCGGAGCTCCTACAATGAGCAGTTCTTC.

The rearrangement uses TRBV4-2 and TRBJ2-7; possible D gene TRBD1, 5 bases. Germline values: CDR1 LGHNA, CDR2 YNFKEQ. This CDR3 is built from 16 residues. Trimming pared 0 bases from V and 3 bases from J, leaving 15 bases between. CDR3 in DNA: TGTGCCAGCAGCCAAGATCCCCAGGGTATTTACTACGAGCAGTACTTC. It translates to CASSQDPQGIYYEQYF.

CDR3 bases: TGTGCCAGCAGTAGGAGGGACTATGGCTACACCTTC. Encoded protein: CASSRRDYGYTF. This sequence joins TRBV7-2 and TRBJ1-2; no clear D. V was clipped by 6 bases and J by 3 bases, with 8 bases between them. Germline V CDR1 and CDR2: SGHTA, FQGNSA. The CDR3 runs 12 residues.

The chain employs TRBV12-3 or TRBV12-4 and TRBJ1-1; weak D call: TRBD1 (6 bases). The CDR3 loop spans 14 amino acids. The V end was cut by 3 bases, the J end by 5 bases, with 13 bases between. The chain's CDR3 is CASSFTGAGTEAFF. CDR3 in DNA: TGTGCCAGCAGTTTTACGGGGGCAGGGACTGAAGCTTTCTTT.

For the CDR3, the DNA is TGCAGCGTGCGGGGACTAGCGGGGCAGCAAGAGACCCAGTACTTC. Translation gives CSVRGLAGQQETQYF. This chain links TRBV29-1 with TRBJ2-5, with 13 bases matching TRBD2. With 6 bases clipped from V and 2 bases from J, the junction kept 6 bases outside the gene matches. The CDR3 is 15 residues long. Germline CDR1 SQVTM, CDR2 ANQGSEA.

This clonotype was found a few times. V and J are TRBV7-2 and TRBJ1-2; D gene uncertain. This CDR3 contains 13 residues. CDR1 and CDR2 (germline): SGHTA, FQGNSA. The V gene lost 2 bases and the J gene lost 8 bases, with 12 bases spanning the gap. The CDR3 DNA is TGTGCCAGCAGCTTATACAGCCCCGGGGGCTACACCTTC. It encodes CASSLYSPGGYTF.

This clonotype was detected only a few times. This chain connects TRBV14 to TRBJ1-4; D is ambiguous. The germline V gene encodes CDR1 SGHDN and CDR2 FVKESK. This CDR3 has 13 residues. The V end was cut by 4 bases, the J end by 8 bases, with 11 bases between. The CDR3 coding sequence is TGTGCCAGCAGCCCAAGACTGGAGGAAAAACTGTTTTTT. Its translation is CASSPRLEEKLFF.

This clonotype was observed many times. The chain is built from TRBV12-3 or TRBV12-4 and TRBJ2-4, with D tentatively TRBD1 (5 bases). This CDR3 has 14 amino acids. The germline V and J ends were trimmed by 0 bases and 9 bases, with 12 bases remaining between them. For the CDR3, the DNA is TGTGCCAGCAGTTTAGCGGCAGGGCTGGCCATTCAGTACTTC. Its translation is CASSLAAGLAIQYF.

This clonotype came up a few times. The chain is built from TRBV12-3 or TRBV12-4 and TRBJ2-5, with D possibly TRBD1 on 5 matching bases. The CDR3 runs 12 residues. V lost 8 bases, J lost 6 bases, and 13 bases lay in between. Here the CDR3 reads CASGAPLQTQYF. The CDR3 nucleotides read TGTGCCAGCGGGGCTCCGTTGCAGACCCAGTACTTC.

This clonotype was seen a few times. This chain uses TRBV7-8 with TRBJ1-2; 7 bases match TRBD1. The germline V gene has CDR1 SGHVS and CDR2 FQNEAQ. The length of the CDR3 is 19 residues. Trimming removed 2 bases from V and 2 bases from J; junction bases left unmatched: 17. CDR3 nucleotide sequence: TGTGCCAGCAGCTTAAGGGGGCGTGATGGTGAAGGATCCAACTATGGCTACACCTTC. This codes for CASSLRGRDGEGSNYGYTF.

The gene calls are TRBV20-1 and TRBJ2-3; TRBD2 matches 7 bases. This CDR3 region has 14 residues. Germline CDR1 reads DFQATT; CDR2 reads SNEGSKA (reference sequence). The ends lost 6 bases at V and 5 bases at J; junction bases unmatched: 11. CDR3 in amino acids: CSAEITSVGDTQYF. DNA for the CDR3: TGCAGTGCCGAAATAACTAGCGTTGGAGATACGCAGTATTTT.

The chain joins TRBV12-3 or TRBV12-4 to TRBJ1-2; possible D gene TRBD1, 6 bases. The germline V and J ends were trimmed by 4 bases and 0 bases, with 12 bases remaining between them. There are 15 residues in the CDR3. The CDR3 protein is CASSWRGQSNYGYTF. As DNA, the CDR3 is TGTGCCAGCAGTTGGCGGGGGCAGTCTAACTATGGCTACACCTTC.

This chain uses TRBV27 with TRBJ2-1, with D perhaps matching TRBD1 (5 bases). The V gene's germline CDR1 is MNHEY and CDR2 SMNVEV (reference sequence). The V end lost 2 bases, the J end lost 2 bases, and 7 bases lay between the germline ends. CDR3 length: 14 residues. This CDR3 reads CASSLTTAYNEQFF. DNA for the CDR3: TGTGCCAGCAGTTTAACGACAGCCTACAATGAGCAGTTCTTC.

The chain carries TRBV7-9 and TRBJ2-1; perhaps TRBD2 as D (5 bases). Germline-derived CDR1 and CDR2 are SEHNR and FQNEAQ (reference sequence). V was clipped by 6 bases and J by 8 bases, with 20 bases between them. The CDR3 is made up of 15 amino acids. DNA of the CDR3: TGTGCCAGCAGTCGGGATCTGACAAGATCGGATGAGCAGTTCTTC. It specifies CASSRDLTRSDEQFF.

The rearrangement joins TRBV19 to TRBJ1-2, with D tentatively TRBD1 (6 bases). There are 14 residues in the CDR3. CDR1 is LNHDA and CDR2 is SQIVND in the germline V gene (reference sequence). V lost 6 bases and J 2 bases, leaving 13 bases between the germline ends. CDR3 region: CASRDRGANYGYTF. In DNA form, the CDR3 reads TGTGCCAGTAGGGACCGGGGGGCGAACTATGGCTACACCTTC.

This clonotype showed up many times. V and J are TRBV24-1 and TRBJ2-1; 9 bases are shared with TRBD1. With 7 bases clipped from V and 8 bases from J, the junction kept 11 bases outside the gene matches. Per the germline V gene, CDR1 is KGHDR and CDR2 is SFDVKD. The CDR3 is 15 amino acids. This chain's CDR3 is CATSSPGTGLDEQFF. DNA for the CDR3: TGTGCCACCAGCTCACCGGGGACAGGGTTAGATGAGCAGTTCTTC.

Concerning this clonotype: One end of the junction is discordant with germline, which a read error may explain. V and J are TRBV20-1 and TRBJ2-3; TRBD1 or TRBD2 may be the D gene (5 bases each). Germline V gene lookup returns CDR1 DFQATT and CDR2 SNEGSKA (reference sequence). The CDR3 is 14 residues long. This chain's CDR3 is CSAQWGFQTDTRYF. Here the CDR3 DNA reads TGCAGTGCTCAGTGGGGGTTCCAAACAGATACGCGGTATTTT.

The V and J genes are TRBV12-3 or TRBV12-4 and TRBJ1-5; 11 bases map to TRBD1. This CDR3 region has 16 residues. V trimming: 2 bases; J trimming: 5 bases; junction bases outside the gene matches: 5. The CDR3 bases are TGTGCCAGCAGTTTATGGACAGGGGGCGGGGATCAGCCCCAGCATTTT. Its protein is CASSLWTGGGDQPQHF.